Below, 26 T cell receptor beta chains from the same sample are listed, as sequenced in a study of regulatory T cells in long-lasting Graves disease. The time point here: newly diagnosed GD, antithyroid drugs for less than 3 months. RNA extracted from PBMCs served as the sequencing template. To make TCR beta libraries, researchers used iRepertoire HTBI primers and Arm-PCR of CDR3 regions. MiXCR was run by TCRdb on the multiplex PCR reads, yielding one entry per CDR3 protein. The sample contains approximately 390,000 distinct CDR3 sequences, roughly 16% of which appear only once. These data were also reused for a study on T cells in Graves' hyperthyroidism and ophthalmopathy.

This specimen was peripheral blood mononuclear cells (PBMCs), taken at new diagnosis, from a patient treated with antithyroid drugs. These receptors were obtained from a woman aged 18-35 years with Graves disease.

Note on this clonotype: It is likely a read error, because the conserved phenylalanine at the end of the CDR3 is missing. The limits of the CDR3 on the DNA are not certain, so only TCRdb's listed CDR3 is given. This chain joins TRBV10-3 and TRBJ2-7; whether TRBD2, the table's D call, matches the DNA was not checked. The germline V gene encodes CDR1 ENHRY and CDR2 SYGVKD. The CDR3 totals 9 residues, both ends included. The CDR3 loop reads CAISEREGT.

The chain employs TRBV2 and TRBJ2-7; TRBD2 aligns across 8 bases. Germline lookup yields CDR1 SNHLY and CDR2 FYNNEI. The V and J ends lost 8 bases and 6 bases, in that order; junction bases with no gene match: 6. The CDR3 extends over 12 amino acids. The CDR3 loop is CASWPGGSEQYF. The CDR3, as DNA: TGTGCCAGCTGGCCGGGGGGGAGCGAGCAGTACTTC.

The gene calls are TRBV11-2 and TRBJ1-1, with unresolved D. The germline V gene has CDR1 SGHAT and CDR2 FQNNGV. The length of the CDR3 is 13 residues. Trimming removed 4 bases at V and 4 bases at J, with 10 bases between. The CDR3 nucleotides are TGTGCCAGCAGCTCCCAATTTTCCACTGAAGCTTTCTTT. This gives the protein CASSSQFSTEAFF.

This clonotype was detected ten times or more. Here the CDR3 DNA reads TGTGCCTGGGGCCCAGGTTCGGGATCTGAGCAGTTCTTC. Its translation: CAWGPGSGSEQFF. The chain has TRBV30 and TRBJ2-1, with a weak D call TRBD2 (5 bases). Trimming took off 5 bases at V and 9 bases at J, with 17 bases between the two ends. Germline V gene sequence: CDR1 GTSNPN, CDR2 SVGIG (reference sequence). CDR3 size: 13 residues.

This clonotype was counted ten times or more. The gene calls are TRBV12-3 or TRBV12-4 and TRBJ1-1; no definite D call. The CDR3 has 14 amino acids. V lost 4 bases and J 1 base, leaving 10 bases between the germline ends. The chain's CDR3 is CASSSGWGNTEAFF. CDR3 bases: TGTGCCAGCAGTTCGGGGTGGGGGAACACTGAAGCTTTCTTT.

This rearrangement joins TRBV5-8 to TRBJ2-2; 12 positions match TRBD2. Losses at the gene ends were 3 bases for V and 5 bases for J; bases not matched to a gene: 8. Per germline, CDR1 SGHTS and CDR2 YDEGEE. The CDR3 is 17 amino acids. CDR3 nucleotides: TGTGCCAGCAGCTCTCTAGCGGGGGGGCCTTGGACCGGGGAGCTGTTTTTT. Protein sequence: CASSSLAGGPWTGELFF.

Note on this clonotype: This may be a read error, as it is one base from a much larger clone. The chain combines TRBV5-1 with TRBJ2-1; D unresolved. Germline V gene sequence: CDR1 SGHRS, CDR2 YFSETQ. The CDR3 sequence is 15 residues long. Trimming left V 0 bases short and J 4 bases short, with 11 bases between. The CDR3 here is CASSLERRKYNEQFF. CDR3 coding DNA: TGCGCCAGCAGCTTGGAGAGGCGGAAGTACAATGAGCAGTTCTTC.

This clonotype was found many times. This CDR3 is CASSWPGTARRDEQYF. The CDR3 DNA follows: TGTGCCAGCAGCTGGCCCGGGACAGCCAGGCGTGACGAGCAGTACTTC. This sequence joins TRBV11-2 and TRBJ2-7; TRBD1 aligns across 7 bases. This CDR3 region has 16 residues. Germline V CDR1 and CDR2: SGHAT, FQNNGV. The ends lost 4 bases at V and 5 bases at J; junction bases unmatched: 14.

This clonotype appeared a few times. The V and J genes are TRBV29-1 and TRBJ1-1; weak D call: TRBD1 (5 bases). V gave up 3 bases and J gave up 4 bases, with 12 bases separating them. This CDR3 is 13 amino acids long. The germline V gene encodes CDR1 SQVTM and CDR2 ANQGSEA. CDR3 DNA sequence: TGCAGCGTTGACTGGGGCGGGTCCACTGAAGCTTTCTTT. This translates into CSVDWGGSTEAFF.

About this clonotype: Only one base separates this from a far larger clonotype, so it likely reflects a read error. The chain recombines TRBV7-2 with TRBJ2-5; 16 bases line up with TRBD2. The CDR3 is 17 residues long. The germline CDR1 and CDR2 sequences are SGHTA and FQGNSA. The CDR3 DNA follows: TGTGCCAGCAGCTCCGGGACTAGCGGGAGGGCCGAGGAGACCCGGTACTTC. Encoded protein: CASSSGTSGRAEETRYF.

The table lists this clonotype with many counts. The V call is TRBV20-1, the J call TRBJ2-5; 9 nucleotides match TRBD2. The length of the CDR3 is 20 residues. CDR1 is DFQATT, CDR2 SNEGSKA, per germline (reference sequence). The V and J ends lost 3 bases and 0 bases, in that order; junction bases with no gene match: 20. CDR3 sequence (DNA): TGCAGTGCTAGTACCTTCCTTCGAGGAGCGGGGGGCCAATACCAAGAGACCCAGTACTTC. Translated, it gives CSASTFLRGAGGQYQETQYF.

This clonotype was counted at least ten times. The junction shows a germline mismatch at one end, possibly a read error. The rearrangement uses TRBV3-1 and TRBJ2-7; D gene ambiguous. CDR1 and CDR2 (germline): LGHDT, YNNKEL (reference sequence). There are 13 residues in the CDR3. This CDR3 reads CASSSRLTYEQYF. CDR3 DNA: TGCGCCAGCAGCTCCAGGCTGACCTACGAGCAGTACTTC.

In this sample, this clonotype turned up a few times. The rearrangement uses TRBV7-2 and TRBJ1-4; perhaps TRBD1 as D (5 bases). This CDR3 is 14 amino acids long. Germline V CDR1 and CDR2: SGHTA, FQGNSA. The V gene lost 5 bases and the J gene lost 6 bases, with 13 bases spanning the gap. The CDR3 region is CASSLRDEDEKLFF. The CDR3 DNA follows: TGTGCCAGCAGCCTCCGGGACGAAGATGAAAAACTGTTTTTT.

The J gene is TRBJ1-2, the V gene TRBV28; 7 bases fit TRBD1. There are 13 residues in the CDR3. The germline V gene encodes CDR1 MDHEN and CDR2 SYDVKM. The ends lost 6 bases at V and 6 bases at J; junction bases unmatched: 7. The CDR3 here is CASRPGTEDGYTF. CDR3 DNA: TGTGCCAGCAGACCCGGGACAGAGGATGGCTACACCTTC.

In regard to this clonotype: Relative to the germline gene, one junction end is altered; a read error may explain this. The DNA for the CDR3 is TGTGCGAGGAGTGGAAGAGGGACAGCCTACGAGCGGTACTTC. Protein: CARSGRGTAYERYF. The chain recombines TRBV2 with TRBJ2-7; 7 bases map to TRBD1. In germline, CDR1 is SNHLY, CDR2 FYNNEI. The length of the CDR3 is 14 residues.

There are a few counts of this clonotype. V usage is TRBV12-3 or TRBV12-4 and J usage is TRBJ1-3; a weak D match, TRBD1 (6 bases). Trimming pared 5 bases from V and 0 bases from J, leaving 29 bases between. The CDR3 extends over 21 amino acids. In DNA, the CDR3 is TGTGCCAGCAGTCCTTGGCCCGACAGGTCACGATCGGGATCCTCTGGAAACACCATATATTTT. Translated: CASSPWPDRSRSGSSGNTIYF.

This clonotype appeared many times. The chain joins TRBV5-1 to TRBJ2-7; 9 bases fit TRBD1. The CDR3 length is 14 residues. Germline CDR1 is SGHRS and CDR2 is YFSETQ. Trimming at V came to 2 bases and at J to 1 base, leaving 1 base not matched to a gene. The CDR3 nucleotides are TGCGCCAGCAGCTTCGGGACAGGGTCCTACGAGCAGTACTTC. Amino acid sequence: CASSFGTGSYEQYF.

Worth noting for this clonotype: A far larger clone differs by one base, so this is likely a read error. This likely comes from a read error, as the CDR3 has no conserved phenylalanine or tryptophan at its end. The V gene is TRBV11-2, the J gene TRBJ2-1; 7 positions match TRBD2. Germline V gene sequence: CDR1 SGHAT, CDR2 FQNNGV. V dropped 0 bases and J dropped 3; count of bases not matched to a gene: 5. The CDR3 loop spans 16 amino acids. The chain's CDR3 is CASSLDSGEGYNEQFL. The CDR3 region has the DNA TGTGCCAGCAGCTTAGATTCGGGGGAGGGCTACAATGAGCAGTTCCTC.

The chain combines TRBV3-1 with TRBJ2-7; TRBD1 agrees at 9 bases. Germline V CDR1 and CDR2: LGHDT, YNNKEL (reference sequence). V lost 5 bases to trimming and J lost 3 bases; unmatched junction nucleotides: 5. The length of the CDR3 is 14 residues. DNA for the CDR3: TGTGCCAGCAGCGGAGAGACAGGGGGCTACGAGCAGTACTTC. Translated, it gives CASSGETGGYEQYF.

This clonotype came up many times. The rearrangement links TRBV18 to TRBJ2-3, with 7 bases that match TRBD1. The J segment lost 0 bases and the V segment lost 4 bases, leaving 4 bases of the junction unmatched. Per germline, CDR1 KGHSH and CDR2 LQKENI. This CDR3 has 15 amino acids. The CDR3 DNA reads as TGTGCCAGCTCACAAGAGGGACAGAGCACAGATACGCAGTATTTT. Its protein product is CASSQEGQSTDTQYF.

This clonotype was observed at least ten times. The chain uses TRBV5-6 and TRBJ2-3, with 7 positions matching TRBD1. The J call may be mistaken, given a closer DNA end match to TRBJ1-1. The germline CDR1 and CDR2 sequences are SGHDT and YYEEEE. The CDR3 length is 14 residues. The CDR3 coding sequence is TGTGCCAGCAGCATCGTCGACGACAGGGTGGGGGCTTTCTTT. Translation: CASSIVDDRVGAFF.

The sample holds a few counts of this clonotype. The chain combines TRBV2 with TRBJ1-3; 7 positions match TRBD1. V shed 5 bases and J 2 bases; nucleotides not matched to a gene: 3. Germline loops: CDR1 SNHLY, CDR2 FYNNEI. The CDR3 is 14 residues long. For the CDR3, the DNA is TGTGCCAGCAGTAATACAGGGGCTGGAAACACCATATATTTT. Amino acid sequence: CASSNTGAGNTIYF.

This clonotype was seen a handful of times. The V gene is TRBV6-5, the J gene TRBJ1-2; D is possibly TRBD1 (5 bases). This CDR3 contains 16 residues. CDR1 and CDR2 from the germline V gene are MNHEY and SVGAGI. Trimming took off 0 bases at V and 4 bases at J, with 15 bases between the two ends. CDR3 sequence (DNA): TGTGCCAGCAGTTACTCGTCGAACTTGCAGGGCTATGGCTACACCTTC. It yields the protein CASSYSSNLQGYGYTF.

This clonotype has at least ten counts. The rearrangement uses TRBV7-8 and TRBJ2-2; D is undetermined. Trimming removed 7 bases at V and 0 bases at J, with 15 bases between. Looked up from germline, CDR1 is SGHVS and CDR2 is FQNEAQ. This CDR3 comprises 16 residues. CDR3 protein: CASTLSRLANTGELFF. DNA for the CDR3: TGTGCCAGCACCTTGTCCCGACTTGCGAACACCGGGGAGCTGTTTTTT.

The rearrangement uses TRBV4-1 and TRBJ2-1, with D unclear. The CDR3 contains 16 residues. Germline CDR1 reads MGHRA; CDR2 reads YSYEKL. V lost 0 bases and J lost 0, with 9 bases in between. CDR3 sequence: CASSQDRRISYNEQFF. In DNA form, the CDR3 reads TGCGCCAGCAGCCAAGATCGACGTATCTCCTACAATGAGCAGTTCTTC.

J is TRBJ2-3 and V is TRBV10-1; D is perhaps TRBD2 (6 bases). CDR3 size: 17 residues. Trimming removed 0 bases at V and 2 bases at J, with 15 bases between. Germline CDR1 and CDR2: WNHNN and SYGVQD (reference sequence). This chain's CDR3 is CASSESGIADFTDTQYF. CDR3 DNA sequence: TGCGCCAGCAGTGAGTCCGGAATAGCGGATTTCACAGATACGCAGTATTTT.